A single sample is the source of the 32 T cell receptor beta chains below, sequenced in a study of cytomegalovirus exposure and HLA in healthy donors. PCR was performed using 60 Vbeta and 13 Jbeta primers. Profiling relied on immunoSEQ multiplex PCR, and the TCRdb table lists in-frame clones only, not all of them. The profile shows approximately 140,000 clones, about four fifths of them singletons. Source material: PBMCs. The receptor set was obtained from a man between 35 and 55 years old in good health and CMV-seropositive.

The gene calls are TRBV19 and TRBJ1-2; D is undetermined. Per germline, CDR1 LNHDA and CDR2 SQIVND (reference sequence). V shed 4 bases and J shed 0 bases, with 12 bases lying between them. CDR3 length: 15 residues. CDR3 region: CASSSRQIANYGYTF. The CDR3 nucleotides are TGTGCCAGTAGTAGCAGACAAATAGCTAACTATGGCTACACCTTC.

This chain uses TRBV28 with TRBJ2-1; 9 bases are shared with TRBD2. CDR3 size: 14 residues. CDR1 is MDHEN and CDR2 is SYDVKM in the germline V gene. The CDR3 DNA is TGTATGGCTAGCGGGACGCATAATGCCAATGAGCAGTTCTTC. Protein product: CMASGTHNANEQFF.

CDR3 region: CASSSDGYTF. CDR3 nucleotide sequence: TGTGCCAGCAGCTCCGATGGCTACACCTTC. The gene calls are TRBV7-9 and TRBJ1-2; D gene uncertain. The CDR3 extends over 10 amino acids. V dropped 4 bases and J dropped 6 bases, with 3 bases sitting between them. Germline values: CDR1 SEHNR, CDR2 FQNEAQ (reference sequence).

This chain joins TRBV7-9 and TRBJ1-5; D ambiguous. Between the trimmed V and J ends, which lost 5 bases and 4 bases, there was a span of 15 bases. CDR1 is SEHNR and CDR2 is FQNEAQ in the germline V gene (reference sequence). CDR3 length: 15 residues. CDR3 in amino acids: CASSPSSLANQPQHF. The DNA of the CDR3 is TGTGCCAGCAGCCCGAGCTCTCTCGCTAATCAGCCCCAGCATTTT.

The J gene is TRBJ2-7, the V gene TRBV5-4; TRBD2 matches at 12 bases. This CDR3 contains 16 residues. Per the germline V gene, CDR1 is SGHNT and CDR2 is YYREEE (reference sequence). V was pared by 4 bases and J by 5 bases, with 10 bases of the junction left unmatched. The CDR3: CASSTGLAGPRDEQYF. The CDR3 nucleotides read TGTGCCAGCAGCACCGGACTAGCGGGACCGAGGGACGAGCAGTACTTC.

This CDR3 is CASSSSPAKGTDTQYF. CDR3 DNA: TGTGCCAGCAGCTCTTCTCCTGCTAAAGGCACAGATACGCAGTATTTT. The V and J genes are TRBV7-3 and TRBJ2-3; D call uncertain. Germline CDR1 SGHTA, CDR2 FQGTGA. This CDR3 region has 16 residues. Trimming removed 4 bases from V and 1 base from J, with 15 bases in between.

The chain is built from TRBV19 and TRBJ2-1; D call uncertain. Germline CDR1 and CDR2: LNHDA and SQIVND (reference sequence). The ends were cut back, 6 bases at V and 4 bases at J, with 10 bases in the middle. This CDR3 is built from 13 residues. The CDR3 is CASSDLDYNEQFF. The CDR3 DNA sequence: TGTGCCAGTAGCGATCTAGATTACAATGAGCAGTTCTTC. Full variable domain (outside the CDR3, taken from reference TRBV19 and TRBJ2-1): DGGITQSPKYLFRKEGQNVTLSCEQNLNHDAMYWYRQDPGQGLRLIYYSQIVNDFQKGDIAEGYSVSREKKESFPLTVTSAQKNPTAFYLCASSDLDYNEQFFGPGTRLTVL.

This chain links TRBV7-3 with TRBJ2-3, with a tentative D call TRBD1 (6 bases). V dropped 3 bases and J dropped 2 bases, with 12 bases sitting between them. The CDR3 contains 15 residues. Looked up from germline, CDR1 is SGHTA and CDR2 is FQGTGA. The CDR3 reads CASSFSQGLTDTQYF. CDR3 coding DNA: TGTGCCAGCAGCTTCAGTCAGGGGCTCACAGATACGCAGTATTTT.

The CDR3 nucleotides are TGCGCCAGCAGTGGGGCCACGTACTATAATTCACCCCTCCACTTT. Its protein product is CASSGATYYNSPLHF. This sequence joins TRBV10-1 and TRBJ1-6; D is ambiguous. Per germline, CDR1 WNHNN and CDR2 SYGVQD (reference sequence). The CDR3 loop spans 15 amino acids. The V end lost 4 bases, the J end lost 3 bases, and 10 bases lay between the germline ends.

The J gene is TRBJ1-1, the V gene TRBV7-9, with D uncertain. Germline assignment: CDR1 SEHNR and CDR2 FQNEAQ (reference sequence). This CDR3 is 14 amino acids long. V was clipped by 3 bases and J by 0 bases, with 8 bases between them. In DNA form, the CDR3 reads TGTGCCAGCAGCTTCAACAGATTGAACACTGAAGCTTTCTTT. This gives the protein CASSFNRLNTEAFF.

This chain links TRBV19 with TRBJ1-2; a possible D gene is TRBD1 (6 bases). From germline, CDR1 is LNHDA and CDR2 SQIVND (reference sequence). V was trimmed by 6 bases and J by 4 bases, leaving 12 bases between them. The CDR3 spans 13 residues. The chain's CDR3 is CASRPPGVYGYTF. The CDR3 DNA sequence: TGTGCCAGTAGGCCCCCAGGGGTCTATGGCTACACCTTC.

Notes on this clone: Other DNA sequences in this specimen translate into the identical CDR3. CDR3 region: CASSLAGTDTQYF. CDR3 nucleotide sequence: TGTGCCAGCAGCTTAGCAGGAACAGATACGCAGTATTTT. The chain joins TRBV11-2 to TRBJ2-3; the D is unclear. CDR3 length: 13 amino acids. Germline V gene lookup returns CDR1 SGHAT and CDR2 FQNNGV. Trimming pared 1 base from V and 3 bases from J, leaving 5 bases between.

The chain carries TRBV4-3 and TRBJ1-2; D not certain. The germline CDR1 and CDR2 sequences are LGHNA and YSLEER. The V gene lost 0 bases and the J gene lost 0 bases, with 2 bases spanning the gap. The CDR3 consists of 13 residues. CDR3 in DNA: TGCGCCAGCAGCCAAGACACTAACTATGGCTACACCTTC. Its translation is CASSQDTNYGYTF.

The chain has TRBV9 and TRBJ1-4; 7 bases agree with TRBD1. The germline gives CDR1 SGDLS, CDR2 YYNGEE. CDR3 length: 16 residues. V shed 2 bases, J shed 4 bases, and the junction held 8 bases outside the gene matches. The CDR3 nucleotides are TGTGCCAGCAGCGTCGACCCAGGGGGGTATAATGAAAAACTGTTTTTT. Encoded protein: CASSVDPGGYNEKLFF.

This clone has a single count. This chain links TRBV19 with TRBJ2-7; 8 positions agree with TRBD2. CDR3 length equals 15 residues. After removal of 3 bases from V and 3 bases from J, the junction contained 7 bases not matched to a gene. Germline CDR1 reads LNHDA; CDR2 reads SQIVND (reference sequence). The CDR3 sequence: CASSIRLAGFYEQYF. The CDR3 DNA is TGTGCCAGTAGTATCCGGCTAGCGGGCTTCTACGAGCAGTACTTC. The variable domain in full, with the rest retrieved from reference TRBV19 and TRBJ2-7, is DGGITQSPKYLFRKEGQNVTLSCEQNLNHDAMYWYRQDPGQGLRLIYYSQIVNDFQKGDIAEGYSVSREKKESFPLTVTSAQKNPTAFYLCASSIRLAGFYEQYFGPGTRLTVT.

This clone was found once. The chain employs TRBV11-3 and TRBJ2-7; a possible D gene is TRBD1 (5 bases). Germline CDR1 SGHNT, CDR2 YENEEA. The CDR3 spans 11 residues. The V gene lost 5 bases and the J gene lost 3 bases, with 5 bases spanning the gap. CDR3 loop: CASSDSYEQYF. In DNA form, the CDR3 reads TGTGCCAGCAGCGACAGCTACGAGCAGTACTTC.

CDR3 DNA sequence: TGTGCCTGGAGTGTGGGGGGAGACGCTTTCTTT. This gives the protein CAWSVGGDAFF. This sequence joins TRBV30 and TRBJ1-1; perhaps TRBD1 as D (5 bases). The V end was cut by 0 bases, the J end by 11 bases, with 10 bases between. Germline CDR1 GTSNPN, CDR2 SVGIG (reference sequence). This CDR3 has 11 residues.

CDR3: CASSQEGGARNEQFF. The DNA for the CDR3 is TGCGCCAGCAGCCAAGAGGGAGGGGCTCGCAATGAGCAGTTCTTC. The chain couples TRBV4-3 to TRBJ2-1; TRBD2 aligns across 7 bases. CDR1 and CDR2 (germline): LGHNA, YSLEER. The CDR3 extends over 15 amino acids. V was clipped by 0 bases and J by 6 bases; unmatched bases: 5.

As regards this clone: The germline gene is not matched at one end of the junction; a read error may be the cause. The rearrangement links TRBV15 to TRBJ1-5; D is possibly TRBD1 (5 bases). The CDR3 sequence is 14 residues long. The germline V gene encodes CDR1 LNHNV and CDR2 YYDKDF (reference sequence). The CDR3 here is CATGRDLGGQPQHF. CDR3 DNA sequence: TGTGCCACCGGCAGAGATCTGGGGGGTCAGCCCCAGCATTTT.

There are a few counts of this clone. V gene TRBV29-1 combines with J gene TRBJ1-1; D is ambiguous. Germline values: CDR1 SQVTM, CDR2 ANQGSEA. Trimming left V 4 bases short and J 3 bases short, with 9 bases between. The CDR3 covers 12 residues. CDR3 DNA sequence: TGCAGCGTTGTTCATCGGGACACTGAAGCTTTCTTT. It codes for CSVVHRDTEAFF.

Notes on this clone: An end of the junction does not agree with germline; a read error may underlie this. V usage is TRBV10-3 and J usage is TRBJ2-1; 9 nucleotides match TRBD1. This CDR3 contains 16 residues. The germline CDR1 and CDR2 sequences are ENHRY and SYGVKD. The CDR3 is CAISELGTGSYNEQFF. In nucleotides, the CDR3 is TGTGCCATCAGTGAGTTGGGGACAGGGTCCTATAATGAGCAGTTCTTC.

This chain uses TRBV5-1 with TRBJ2-7; 14 nucleotides match TRBD2. The germline V gene encodes CDR1 SGHRS and CDR2 YFSETQ. Trimming at V came to 7 bases and at J to 4 bases, leaving 7 bases not matched to a gene. The CDR3 has 15 amino acids. The CDR3 sequence: CASRQGLAGVYEQYF. DNA of the CDR3: TGCGCCAGCCGCCAGGGACTAGCGGGAGTTTACGAGCAGTACTTC.

The chain links TRBV7-2 to TRBJ1-2; 7 nucleotides agree with TRBD1. V was clipped by 5 bases and J by 10 bases; unmatched bases: 7. The germline CDR1 and CDR2 sequences are SGHTA and FQGNSA. The CDR3 has 12 residues. CDR3 DNA: TGTGCCAGCAGCCGAGAAGGGGGCGACTACACCTTC. Translated: CASSREGGDYTF.

V usage is TRBV7-3 and J usage is TRBJ2-7; a weak D match, TRBD1 (6 bases). Germline V gene lookup returns CDR1 SGHTA and CDR2 FQGTGA. CDR3 length: 15 amino acids. V lost 5 bases and J 4 bases, leaving 18 bases between the germline ends. The CDR3 spells CASSQQGGDIYEQYF. The CDR3 DNA is TGTGCCAGCAGCCAACAGGGCGGAGATATATACGAGCAGTACTTC.

The chain combines TRBV11-2 with TRBJ1-1; D remains ambiguous. CDR3 length equals 15 residues. Between the trimmed V and J ends, which lost 6 bases and 1 base, there was a span of 15 bases. Germline V gene sequence: CDR1 SGHAT, CDR2 FQNNGV. The CDR3 sequence: CASRPPPGKNTEAFF. CDR3 nucleotide sequence: TGTGCCAGCAGACCCCCCCCGGGAAAGAACACTGAAGCTTTCTTT. Full variable domain (missing parts from reference TRBV11-2 and TRBJ1-1): EAGVAQSPRYKIIEKRQSVAFWCNPISGHATLYWYQQILGQGPKLLIQFQNNGVVDDSQLPKDRFSAERLKGVDSTLKIQPAKLEDSAVYLCASRPPPGKNTEAFFGQGTRLTVV.

The rearrangement uses TRBV11-3 and TRBJ2-7, with D hard to call. Trimming stripped 3 bases from V and 3 bases from J, with 6 bases between. The CDR3 loop spans 12 amino acids. The germline V gene encodes CDR1 SGHNT and CDR2 YENEEA. Here the CDR3 DNA reads TGTGCCAGCAGCTTCTTTATCTACGAGCAGTACTTC. This codes for CASSFFIYEQYF.

The gene calls are TRBV10-3 and TRBJ1-3; 9 bases are shared with TRBD1. The CDR3 has 14 residues. CDR1 is ENHRY and CDR2 is SYGVKD in the germline V gene. The V gene end was trimmed by 7 bases and the J gene end by 2 bases; junction bases not matched to a gene: 3. CDR3 loop: CAIKRQGAGNTIYF. The DNA of the CDR3 is TGTGCCATCAAGAGACAGGGGGCTGGAAACACCATATATTTT.

The chain has TRBV6-5 and TRBJ2-3; D ambiguous. CDR1 and CDR2 (germline): MNHEY, SVGAGI. CDR3 length equals 12 residues. The V end lost 5 bases, the J end lost 11 bases, and 14 bases lay between the germline ends. In nucleotides, the CDR3 is TGTGCCAGCAGTCCTAGAAGCCAGCTGCAGTATTTT. It specifies CASSPRSQLQYF.

This clone occurred once. The genes are TRBV7-2 and TRBJ2-1, with D tentatively TRBD1 (6 bases). Germline V CDR1 and CDR2: SGHTA, FQGNSA. V was clipped by 5 bases and J by 8 bases, with 13 bases between them. This CDR3 comprises 13 residues. This chain's CDR3 is CASSRKQGDEQFF. The CDR3 DNA follows: TGTGCCAGCAGCAGAAAACAGGGCGATGAGCAGTTCTTC.

The chain links TRBV10-3 to TRBJ2-7, with D possibly TRBD1 on 6 matching bases. The V gene's germline CDR1 is ENHRY and CDR2 SYGVKD. Trimming removed 5 bases from V and 4 bases from J, with 12 bases in between. The CDR3 runs 13 residues. The CDR3 region has the DNA TGTGCCATCAGTCCAGGGGTTGGGTACGAGCAGTACTTC. Its translation is CAISPGVGYEQYF.

The chain is built from TRBV6-1 and TRBJ1-5; 8 nucleotides line up with TRBD1. Per the germline V gene, CDR1 is MNHNS and CDR2 is SASEGT. The CDR3 has 14 residues. The V segment lost 11 bases and the J segment 6 bases; nucleotides outside the gene matches: 12. This CDR3 reads CAAPGAGGIQPQHF. As DNA, the CDR3 is TGTGCCGCGCCTGGGGCAGGGGGCATTCAGCCCCAGCATTTT.

Here the CDR3 reads CASGLGQGATDTQYF. CDR3 DNA sequence: TGTGCTAGTGGTTTGGGACAGGGGGCTACAGATACGCAGTATTTT. This sequence joins TRBV12-5 and TRBJ2-3; TRBD1 agrees at 10 bases. Losses at the gene ends were 1 base for V and 3 bases for J; bases not matched to a gene: 1. Germline values: CDR1 LGHNT, CDR2 FRNRAP. This CDR3 contains 15 residues.